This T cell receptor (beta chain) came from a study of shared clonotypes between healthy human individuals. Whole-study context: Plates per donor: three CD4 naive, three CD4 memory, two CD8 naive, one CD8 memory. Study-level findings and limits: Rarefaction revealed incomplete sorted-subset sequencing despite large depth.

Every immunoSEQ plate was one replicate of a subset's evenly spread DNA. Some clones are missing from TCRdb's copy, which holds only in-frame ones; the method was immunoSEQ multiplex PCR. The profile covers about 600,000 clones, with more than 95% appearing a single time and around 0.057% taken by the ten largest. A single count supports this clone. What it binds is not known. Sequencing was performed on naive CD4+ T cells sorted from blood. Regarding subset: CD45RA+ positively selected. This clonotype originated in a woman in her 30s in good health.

The CDR3 region is CASSLHGATNYGYTF. The CDR3 DNA sequence: TGTGCCAGCAGCTTACACGGGGCAACTAACTATGGCTACACCTTC. The chain joins TRBV7-8 to TRBJ1-2; TRBD1 might be the D (5 bases). Germline V gene data show CDR1 as SGHVS and CDR2 as FQNEAQ. The V and J ends lost 2 bases and 0 bases respectively, with 10 bases between them. The CDR3 totals 15 residues.